What follows is one T cell receptor (beta chain) and its context. The source of the sample is a study of blood T cell repertoires in COVID-19. The wider study: Sources were T cells, B-cell-depleted T cells, or PBMCs; the material itself was cDNA or gDNA.

In the authors' methods: Reference gene primer amplification in the assay estimated nucleated cell counts. Sequenced by immunoSEQ multiplex PCR; TCRdb stores in-frame clones only, minus some. From that table come the V and J calls and clone size; the DNA was used to work out D and trimming. The sample contains about 190,000 clones, 79% of which appear only once. The CDR3 covers 16 residues. The germline V and J ends were trimmed by 5 bases and 0 bases, with 16 bases remaining between them. Looked up from germline, CDR1 is SGHVS and CDR2 is FQNEAQ. This receptor was taken from a man aged 60 to 75 with active or convalescent COVID-19. The chain combines TRBV7-8 with TRBJ1-2; a weak D match, TRBD1 (5 bases). Sequencing input: peripheral blood. CDR3 region: CASSPLGGRTNYGYTF. The CDR3 DNA reads as TGTGCCAGCAGCCCTCTGGGGGGACGGACTAACTATGGCTACACCTTC.